This T cell receptor (beta chain) originates from a study of OX40 agonist ivuxolimab in advanced cancers. About the research overall: Under the entry rules, prior anti-PD-1, anti-PD-L1 or anti-CTLA-4 therapy was allowed, and 40% had some.

Sequenced by immunoSEQ multiplex PCR; TCRdb stores in-frame clones only, minus some. The sample consists of roughly 70,000 clones, approximately 86% of them appearing once. Broader study findings: Several nonresponders also turned out to have low normalized T-cell clonal expansion.

About this clone itself: No antigen is known for it.

This CDR3 has 18 residues. The source of this sequence is an adult with an advanced solid tumor such as melanoma, head and neck, liver or kidney cancer. The starting material was CD4+ or CD8+ T cells sorted from blood, obtained in a trial of the OX40 agonist ivuxolimab. The chain carries TRBV21-1 and TRBJ2-7; the table gives TRBD2 as D, unverified against the DNA. TRBV21-1 is flagged as a pseudogene. The CDR3 nucleotides read TGTGCCAGCAGCATGCGGATTAGACTAGCGAGTACGCCCTACGAGCAGTACTTC. It is translated as CASSMRIRLASTPYEQYF.